This TCR beta chain was recovered during a study of CD8+CD57+ T cells in acquired aplastic anemia. Study as a whole: Sorted CD4+ and CD8+ cells yielded about 3.1 ug of DNA on average. Study outcomes and limitations: Patients and healthy controls showed no significant CD8+ Simpson's diversity difference.

TCR beta VDJ combinations and CDR3 sequences were profiled from genomic DNA. TCRdb re-called the reads through MiXCR, storing one row per CDR3 protein. The sample records 400,000 to 600,000 distinct CDR3 sequences, roughly 34% being singletons. As concerns this clonotype: Its antigen is unknown.

Patients chosen for sequencing had shown CD8+CD57+ cell expansion by flow cytometry. Blood sampling was performed on the patients, and none of them had received therapy by then. CDR1 is DFQATT and CDR2 is SNEGSKA in the germline V gene (reference sequence). CDR3 size: 15 residues. V was shortened by 5 bases and J by 2 bases, with 17 bases between the two germline ends. The sequenced sample was sorted CD4+, CD8+, or CD8+CD57+ T cells (not recorded which) from PBMCs. The chain joins TRBV20-1 to TRBJ2-3; D possibly corresponds to TRBD1 (8 bases). This TCR came from a human donor with aplastic anemia. The CDR3 DNA reads as TGCAGTGCTCAGGGGGCTAGCGGCTTCACAGATACGCAGTATTTT. It is translated as CSAQGASGFTDTQYF.